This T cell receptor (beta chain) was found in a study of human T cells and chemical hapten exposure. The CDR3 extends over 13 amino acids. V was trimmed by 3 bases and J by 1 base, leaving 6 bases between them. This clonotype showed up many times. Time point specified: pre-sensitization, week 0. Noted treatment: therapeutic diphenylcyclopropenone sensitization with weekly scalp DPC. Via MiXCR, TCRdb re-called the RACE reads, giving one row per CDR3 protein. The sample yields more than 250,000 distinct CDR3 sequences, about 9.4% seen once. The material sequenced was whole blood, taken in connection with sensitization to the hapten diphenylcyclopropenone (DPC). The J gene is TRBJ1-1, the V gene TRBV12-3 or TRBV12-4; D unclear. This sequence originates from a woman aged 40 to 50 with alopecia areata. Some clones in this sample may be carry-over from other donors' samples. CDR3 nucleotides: TGTGCCAGCAGTTTCCAGGAGAACACTGAAGCTTTCTTT. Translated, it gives CASSFQENTEAFF.